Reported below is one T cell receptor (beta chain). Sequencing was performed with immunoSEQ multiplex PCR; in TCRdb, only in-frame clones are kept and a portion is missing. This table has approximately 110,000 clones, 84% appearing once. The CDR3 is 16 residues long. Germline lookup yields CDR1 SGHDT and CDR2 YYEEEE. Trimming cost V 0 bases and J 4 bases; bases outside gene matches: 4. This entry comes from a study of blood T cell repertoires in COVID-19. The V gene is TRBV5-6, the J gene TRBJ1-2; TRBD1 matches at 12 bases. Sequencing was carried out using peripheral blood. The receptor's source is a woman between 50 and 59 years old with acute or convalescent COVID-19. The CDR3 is CASSLGDRGHGYGYTF. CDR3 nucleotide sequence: TGTGCCAGCAGCTTGGGGGACAGGGGGCACGGCTATGGCTACACCTTC.